The rows below give T cell receptor beta chains drawn from one sample of a study of T cell responses to AZD1222 COVID-19 vaccine. The protocol was immunoSEQ multiplex PCR, while the TCRdb copy is restricted to in-frame clones and leaves out a portion. The sample holds approximately 150,000 clones, around 83% seen once. This sample comprised peripheral blood, obtained 28 days after the second AZD1222 dose. The receptors shown here come from an adult who received the AZD1222 COVID-19 vaccine. CDR3s leave out the opening cysteine and the closing phenylalanine or tryptophan.

v_gene: TRBV28
j_gene: TRBJ1-1
CDR3aa: ASSYHRSMNTEAF

v_gene: TRBV18
j_gene: TRBJ1-2
CDR3aa: ASSQTREEGYT

v_gene: TRBV24-1
j_gene: TRBJ1-2
CDR3aa: ATSEQGQSYGYT

v_gene: TRBV28
j_gene: TRBJ1-4
CDR3aa: ASRGQGEKLF

v_gene: TRBV19
j_gene: TRBJ2-3
CDR3aa: ASSIPETSGRTDTQY

v_gene: TRBV5-6
j_gene: TRBJ1-3
CDR3aa: ASSFGQTGNTIY

v_gene: TRBV5-1
j_gene: TRBJ1-1
CDR3aa: ASGQALGNTEAF

v_gene: TRBV24-1
j_gene: TRBJ2-3
CDR3aa: ATGAGGIDTQY

v_gene: TRBV6-5
j_gene: TRBJ1-1
CDR3aa: ASSPPGQNLRAF

v_gene: TRBV4-1
j_gene: TRBJ2-1
CDR3aa: ASSLRTSGSNSYNEQF

v_gene: TRBV6-6
j_gene: TRBJ1-1
CDR3aa: ASSYSEGFKAEAF